The 2 T cell receptor beta chains reported below all come from one sample, sequenced in a study of shared T cell receptors in the human thymus. Clones were read by immunoSEQ multiplex PCR, and TCRdb kept only the in-frame ones, dropping some. Of about 610,000 clones listed, around 87% were seen once; the top ten hold 0.0095% to 0.013%. The sample was also linked to a second study, of human thymus T cells.

The sequenced material came from thymocytes. These receptors were taken from a boy younger than two with a congenital heart defect.

The chain is built from TRBV15 and TRBJ2-3, with 9 bases matching TRBD2. Unmatched junction bases numbered 9, after V lost 3 bases and J lost 2 bases. The CDR3 is made up of 17 amino acids. Germline CDR1 reads LNHNV; CDR2 reads YYDKDF (reference sequence). This chain's CDR3 is CATSRRVGTSPTDTQYF. DNA for the CDR3: TGTGCCACCAGCAGGAGAGTCGGGACTAGCCCCACAGATACGCAGTATTTT.

The V call is TRBV7-8, the J call TRBJ2-1, with a possible D match to TRBD2 (6 bases). CDR3 size: 15 residues. The V gene lost 3 bases and the J gene lost 3 bases, with 12 bases spanning the gap. The germline gives CDR1 SGHVS, CDR2 FQNEAQ. CDR3 residues: CASSFETRVYNEQFF. DNA for the CDR3: TGTGCCAGCAGCTTCGAGACTAGAGTCTACAATGAGCAGTTCTTC.